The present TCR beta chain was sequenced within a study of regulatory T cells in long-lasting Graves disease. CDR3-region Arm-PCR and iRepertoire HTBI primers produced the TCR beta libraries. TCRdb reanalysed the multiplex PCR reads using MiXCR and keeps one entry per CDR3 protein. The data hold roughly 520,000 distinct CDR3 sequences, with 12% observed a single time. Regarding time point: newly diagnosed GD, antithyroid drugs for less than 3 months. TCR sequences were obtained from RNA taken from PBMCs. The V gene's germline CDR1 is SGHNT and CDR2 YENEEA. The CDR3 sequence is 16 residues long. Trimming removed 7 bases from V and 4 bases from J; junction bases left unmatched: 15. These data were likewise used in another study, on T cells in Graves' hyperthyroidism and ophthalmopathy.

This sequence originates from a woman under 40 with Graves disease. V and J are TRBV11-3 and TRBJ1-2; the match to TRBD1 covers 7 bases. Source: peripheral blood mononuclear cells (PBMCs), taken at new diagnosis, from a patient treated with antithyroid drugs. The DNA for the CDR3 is TGTGCCAGCAACCTCTCCCGGGACAGACTTCCCTATGGCTACACCTTC. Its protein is CASNLSRDRLPYGYTF.